This T cell receptor beta chain is drawn from a study of T cell repertoires in cytomegalovirus infection. Across the study: Matching HLA type and CMV infection were both indicated by public TCR beta signatures.

TCRdb used MiXCR to reprocess the reads, holding one entry per CDR3 protein. There are roughly 500,000 distinct CDR3 sequences in the sample; approximately 10% occur only once, and roughly 10% lies in the top ten. CDR1 is SGHRS and CDR2 is YFSETQ in the germline V gene. The CDR3 sequence is 14 residues long. V was pared by 4 bases and J by 5 bases, with 3 bases of the junction left unmatched. This clonotype was counted many times. This rearrangement joins TRBV5-1 to TRBJ2-4; 10 bases map to TRBD1. The specimen was PBMCs. This receptor was obtained from a human donor in good health (CMV status not recorded). Some clones in this sample may be carry-over from other donors' samples. CDR3 coding DNA: TGCGCCAGCAGCGGCGGGACAGGGGAAAACATTCAGTACTTC. Translated, it gives CASSGGTGENIQYF.